The clone carrying this T cell receptor (beta chain) was seen just once. It was patients with CD8+CD57+ cell expansion by flow cytometry who were chosen for sequencing. Blood sampling was performed on the patients, and none of them had received therapy by then. The data stem from a study of CD8+CD57+ T cells in acquired aplastic anemia. Study at large: Around 3.2 ug was the average amount of DNA from sorted CD4+ and CD8+ cells.

CDR1 and CDR2 from the germline V gene are SNHLY and FYNNEI. The CDR3 covers 13 residues. The germline V and J ends were trimmed by 3 bases and 15 bases, with 19 bases remaining between them. Profiling that covered TCR beta VDJ and CDR3 relied on genomic DNA as its template. From the reads, TCRdb called clonotypes with MiXCR, one entry per CDR3 protein. The repertoire consists of roughly 250,000 distinct CDR3 sequences, with about 80% occurring once and the leading ten covering approximately 40%. The sequencing sample was made of sorted CD4+, CD8+, or CD8+CD57+ T cells (not recorded which) from PBMCs. The TCR originated in a human donor with aplastic anemia. The chain combines TRBV2 with TRBJ2-3; D may match TRBD1 or TRBD2 (6 bases each). Written as DNA, the CDR3 is TGTGCCAGCAGTGACGGGGGCAGAGATACGCTTTATTTT. It specifies CASSDGGRDTLYF.